A selection of T cell receptor beta chains follows, all from one sample in a study of blood T cell repertoires in COVID-19. Libraries were prepared by immunoSEQ multiplex PCR; TCRdb keeps only in-frame clonotypes and omits some of them. The sample holds 350,000 or so clones, approximately 89% seen once. Sequencing used peripheral blood. The receptors come from a woman in her twenties or thirties with COVID-19, enrolled during active disease. CDR3s include the opening cysteine and the closing phenylalanine or tryptophan. A D gene is named only where the DNA matches it firmly. Only part of the rows carry a size: once, few, many, or a class if the clone is expanded.

NA	NA	TRBJ2-5	TRBV7-3	CASSLRGGVPIGETQYF	TGTGCCAGCAGCTTAAGGGGAGGTGTCCCGATTGGGGAGACCCAGTACTTC
NA	NA	TRBJ1-4	TRBV5-5	CASSLGDSRGNEKLFF	TGTGCCAGCAGCTTGGGTGACAGTCGGGGGAATGAAAAACTGTTTTTT
TRBD1	NA	TRBJ2-7	TRBV11-2	CASSLAGTGLYEQYF	TGTGCCAGCAGCTTAGCCGGGACAGGCCTCTACGAGCAGTACTTC
TRBD2	NA	TRBJ2-2	TRBV2	CASTEGVAGRTGELFF	TGTGCCAGCACCGAGGGTGTAGCGGGAAGGACCGGGGAGCTGTTTTTT
TRBD1	NA	TRBJ2-7	TRBV12-3/TRBV12-4	CASSFGTVREQYF	TGTGCCAGCAGTTTCGGGACAGTGCGCGAGCAGTACTTC
NA	NA	TRBJ2-2	TRBV5-1	CASSLTGNTGELFF	TGCGCCAGCAGCCTGACAGGGAACACCGGGGAGCTGTTTTTT
NA	NA	TRBJ1-4	TRBV6-6	CASSYEDEKLFF	TGTGCCAGCAGTTACGAGGATGAAAAACTGTTTTTT
NA	NA	TRBJ1-5	TRBV27	CASRTIGGPNQPQHF	TGTGCCAGCAGGACTATCGGGGGGCCTAATCAGCCCCAGCATTTT
TRBD2	NA	TRBJ2-7	TRBV29-1	CSVVETSGYEQYF	TGCAGCGTTGTCGAAACTAGCGGCTACGAGCAGTACTTC
NA	NA	TRBJ1-2	TRBV30	CAWTPPGSAANYGYTF	TGTGCGTGGACCCCTCCAGGCTCTGCTGCTAACTATGGCTACACCTTC
NA	NA	TRBJ2-1	TRBV6-5	CASSSQRANEQFF	TGTGCCAGCAGTTCCCAGCGGGCCAATGAGCAGTTCTTC
NA	NA	TRBJ2-7	TRBV3-1/TRBV3-2	CASSQNRDEQYF	TGTGCCAGCAGCCAGAACAGGGACGAGCAGTACTTC
TRBD2	NA	TRBJ2-7	TRBV6-2/TRBV6-3	CASSPTLAGANEQYF	TGTGCCAGCAGTCCAACTCTAGCGGGAGCTAACGAGCAGTACTTC
NA	NA	TRBJ2-3	TRBV5-4	CASSLSGVDTQYF	TGTGCCAGCAGCTTGTCGGGAGTGGATACGCAGTATTTT
TRBD1	once	TRBJ2-7	TRBV6-2/TRBV6-3	CASSSGTGGYEQYF	TGTGCCAGCAGCTCGGGGACAGGAGGCTACGAGCAGTACTTC
NA	once	TRBJ2-7	TRBV19	CASSPGTPYEQYF	TGTGCCAGTAGTCCGGGGACACCCTACGAGCAGTACTTC
TRBD2	NA	TRBJ2-3	TRBV14	CASSQDFSAGGLTQYF	TGTGCCAGCAGCCAAGATTTCTCAGCGGGAGGGTTGACGCAGTATTTT
NA	once	TRBJ2-1	TRBV6-5	CASSYGGSEQFF	TGTGCCAGCAGTTACGGGGGGAGTGAGCAGTTCTTC
NA	NA	TRBJ2-7	TRBV18	CASSPPGRVFASSYEQYF	TGTGCCAGCTCACCACCGGGCAGGGTTTTTGCCTCCTCCTACGAGCAGTACTTC
TRBD2	NA	TRBJ2-3	TRBV11-3	CASSGSYAGGVDTQYF	TGTGCCAGCAGCGGGAGCTACGCGGGAGGAGTGGATACGCAGTATTTT
TRBD2	NA	TRBJ2-7	TRBV7-3	CASSLAGGSYEQYF	TGTGCCAGCAGCTTAGCCGGGGGGAGCTACGAGCAGTACTTC
TRBD2	NA	TRBJ2-2	TRBV5-4	CASSLLAGGFGELFF	TGTGCCAGCAGCCTACTCGCGGGAGGGTTCGGGGAGCTGTTTTTT
TRBD1	NA	TRBJ2-3	TRBV3-1/TRBV3-2	CASSLGQGSDTQYF	TGTGCCAGCAGCTTGGGACAGGGTTCAGATACGCAGTATTTT
NA	NA	TRBJ1-6	TRBV30	CAWSVQGGALNSPLHF	TGTGCCTGGAGTGTACAGGGTGGGGCTCTTAATTCACCCCTCCACTTT
TRBD1	NA	TRBJ2-7	TRBV7-2	CASSSADRVYEQYF	TGTGCCAGCAGCTCAGCGGACAGGGTCTACGAGCAGTACTTC
NA	NA	TRBJ2-7	TRBV18	CASSPGASSYEQYF	TGTGCCAGCTCACCAGGGGCGAGCAGCTACGAGCAGTACTTC
NA	NA	TRBJ1-2	TRBV19	CASSMGGRAGSGYTF	TGTGCCAGTAGTATGGGTGGCAGGGCTGGCTCTGGCTACACCTTC
TRBD1	few	TRBJ1-3	TRBV5-1	CASSGQDSGNTIYF	TGCGCCAGCAGCGGACAGGACTCTGGAAACACCATATATTTT
NA	NA	TRBJ2-7	TRBV19	CASSTHYRGGYEQYF	TGTGCCAGTAGTACCCACTATAGGGGAGGCTACGAGCAGTACTTC
TRBD2	NA	TRBJ2-2	TRBV7-9	CASSSPLLAGGNTGELFF	TGTGCCAGCAGCTCGCCCTTACTAGCGGGAGGAAACACCGGGGAGCTGTTTTTT
TRBD2	NA	TRBJ2-1	TRBV4-3	CASSQGWEGQNEQFF	TGCGCCAGCAGCCAAGGGTGGGAGGGCCAAAATGAGCAGTTCTTC
TRBD1	NA	TRBJ2-2	TRBV7-2	CASSEYRGAGELFF	TGTGCCAGCAGCGAATACAGGGGTGCCGGGGAGCTGTTTTTT
NA	NA	TRBJ2-4	TRBV28	CASSFLQTSKNIQYF	TGTGCCAGCAGTTTTTTACAGACCTCCAAAAACATTCAGTACTTC
TRBD2	NA	TRBJ2-5	TRBV6-2/TRBV6-3	CASSPGTSGPSQETQYF	TGTGCCAGCAGTCCCGGGACTAGCGGTCCTTCTCAAGAGACCCAGTACTTC
TRBD2	NA	TRBJ2-1	TRBV2	CASRGPGLAGGRSYNEQFF	TGTGCCAGCAGGGGACCGGGACTAGCGGGAGGCCGATCCTACAATGAGCAGTTCTTC
TRBD2	NA	TRBJ2-3	TRBV9	CASSVRLAGDDTQYF	TGTGCCAGCAGCGTACGACTAGCGGGAGATGATACGCAGTATTTT
NA	NA	TRBJ2-4	TRBV2	CATTETRGQVENIQYF	TGTGCCACGACAGAGACTAGGGGGCAGGTGGAAAACATTCAGTACTTC